These T cell receptor beta chains were read from a single sample in a study of shared clonotypes between healthy human individuals. Profiling relied on immunoSEQ multiplex PCR, and the TCRdb table lists in-frame clones only, not all of them. The table lists millions of clones, over 85% of them singletons. Source material: naive CD8+ T cells sorted from blood. The receptor set was obtained from a man aged 18-30 years in good health. Each CDR3 is given with its conserved first and last residue. A D gene is named only where the DNA matches it firmly. Size values are once, few and many counts, or a class for expanded clones, and some rows have none.

v_call: TRBV11-2
j_call: TRBJ1-2
d_call: .
clone_size: .
cdr3_nt: TGTGCCAGCAGCCTCGCTACGAACTATGGCTACACCTTC
cdr3_aa: CASSLATNYGYTF

v_call: TRBV13
j_call: TRBJ2-7
d_call: .
clone_size: .
cdr3_nt: TGTGCCAGCAGCTTATACCCGGCCACCGACGAGCAGTACTTC
cdr3_aa: CASSLYPATDEQYF

v_call: TRBV7-2
j_call: TRBJ2-3
d_call: .
clone_size: once
cdr3_nt: TGTGCCAGCAGCTCCCCACCACCTCTAACAGATACGCAGTATTTT
cdr3_aa: CASSSPPPLTDTQYF

v_call: TRBV20-1
j_call: TRBJ2-1
d_call: .
clone_size: once
cdr3_nt: TGCAGTGCTCTGGGGGAGCAGTTCTTC
cdr3_aa: CSALGEQFF

v_call: TRBV19
j_call: TRBJ2-5
d_call: .
clone_size: .
cdr3_nt: TGTGCCAGTAGCTCCCTTTGGGGAGAAGAGACCCAGTACTTC
cdr3_aa: CASSSLWGEETQYF

v_call: TRBV27
j_call: TRBJ1-1
d_call: .
clone_size: .
cdr3_nt: TGTGCCAGCAGTACCATCGGGGGAATATTCTCTGAAGCTTTCTTT
cdr3_aa: CASSTIGGIFSEAFF

v_call: TRBV6-5
j_call: TRBJ1-1
d_call: .
clone_size: .
cdr3_nt: TGTGCCAGCAGTTACTCCATGAACACTGAAGCTTTCTTT
cdr3_aa: CASSYSMNTEAFF

v_call: TRBV2
j_call: TRBJ1-2
d_call: TRBD1
clone_size: .
cdr3_nt: TGTGCCAGCGACCCTGGTGGGACAGGGGTTGGGGGCTACACCTTC
cdr3_aa: CASDPGGTGVGGYTF

v_call: TRBV30
j_call: TRBJ1-2
d_call: .
clone_size: .
cdr3_nt: TGTGCCTGGAGTGTAGGGAATGGCTACACCTTC
cdr3_aa: CAWSVGNGYTF

v_call: TRBV2
j_call: TRBJ2-7
d_call: TRBD1
clone_size: .
cdr3_nt: TGTGCCAGCAGACAGGGGGCGAACGAGCAGTACTTC
cdr3_aa: CASRQGANEQYF

v_call: TRBV4-3
j_call: TRBJ1-1
d_call: .
clone_size: .
cdr3_nt: TGCGCCAGCAGCCAAGAAAGGGGATTGGCCACTGAAGCTTTCTTT
cdr3_aa: CASSQERGLATEAFF

v_call: TRBV4-3
j_call: TRBJ2-1
d_call: TRBD2
clone_size: .
cdr3_nt: TGCGCCAGCAGCCAAGGAAGCGGGGCCTACAATGAGCAGTTCTTC
cdr3_aa: CASSQGSGAYNEQFF

v_call: TRBV7-8
j_call: TRBJ1-4
d_call: .
clone_size: .
cdr3_nt: TGTGCCAGCAGCTTAACGTGGGATGCTAATGAAAAACTGTTTTTT
cdr3_aa: CASSLTWDANEKLFF

v_call: TRBV4-3
j_call: TRBJ2-5
d_call: TRBD2
clone_size: .
cdr3_nt: TGCGCCAGCAGCCAAGCCCGGCGACTAGCGGGATCTGGGGAAGAGACCCAGTACTTC
cdr3_aa: CASSQARRLAGSGEETQYF

v_call: TRBV30
j_call: TRBJ1-1
d_call: .
clone_size: .
cdr3_nt: TGTGCCTGGAGTTTGGGGCACACTGAAGCTTTCTTT
cdr3_aa: CAWSLGHTEAFF

v_call: TRBV14
j_call: TRBJ2-7
d_call: .
clone_size: .
cdr3_nt: TGTGCCAGCAGCCAAGAGTCGCTAGATTATCGCGAGCAGTACTTC
cdr3_aa: CASSQESLDYREQYF

v_call: TRBV9
j_call: TRBJ2-7
d_call: TRBD1
clone_size: .
cdr3_nt: TGTGCCAGCAGCGTAGGGAAGGGACAGGGGTACGAGCAGTACTTC
cdr3_aa: CASSVGKGQGYEQYF

v_call: TRBV6-1
j_call: TRBJ2-7
d_call: .
clone_size: .
cdr3_nt: TGTGCCATCCTCTTGGAGAGCTCCTACGAGCAGTACTTC
cdr3_aa: CAILLESSYEQYF

v_call: TRBV27
j_call: TRBJ2-7
d_call: .
clone_size: .
cdr3_nt: TGTGCCAGCTCGGGCCGGGGGAATGTCTACGAACAGTACTTC
cdr3_aa: CASSGRGNVYEQYF

v_call: TRBV11-3
j_call: TRBJ2-1
d_call: .
clone_size: .
cdr3_nt: TGTGCCAGCAGCTTAGATGTGACGTACAATGAGCAGTTCTTC
cdr3_aa: CASSLDVTYNEQFF

v_call: TRBV27
j_call: TRBJ1-1
d_call: TRBD1
clone_size: .
cdr3_nt: TGTGCCAGCAGTCGGCAGGGGGCGTTAACTGAAGCTTTCTTT
cdr3_aa: CASSRQGALTEAFF

v_call: TRBV15
j_call: TRBJ1-5
d_call: .
clone_size: .
cdr3_nt: TGTGCCACCAGCATGCCCGCGGACATCAATCAGCCCCAGCATTTT
cdr3_aa: CATSMPADINQPQHF

v_call: TRBV5-8
j_call: TRBJ1-5
d_call: .
clone_size: .
cdr3_nt: TGTGCCAGCAGCTTAATGACATCCCCTAGCAATCAGCCCCAGCATTTT
cdr3_aa: CASSLMTSPSNQPQHF

v_call: TRBV11-2
j_call: TRBJ2-7
d_call: .
clone_size: .
cdr3_nt: TGTGCCAGCAATCCGGGTTCCTACGAGCAGTACTTC
cdr3_aa: CASNPGSYEQYF

v_call: TRBV4-1
j_call: TRBJ1-1
d_call: .
clone_size: .
cdr3_nt: TGCGCCAGCAGCCAAGATAGGGGCTTGGGCACTGAAGCTTTCTTT
cdr3_aa: CASSQDRGLGTEAFF

v_call: TRBV6-5
j_call: TRBJ2-3
d_call: .
clone_size: .
cdr3_nt: TGTGCCAGCAGCAACAGTTACCTCACAGATACGCAGTATTTT
cdr3_aa: CASSNSYLTDTQYF

v_call: TRBV13
j_call: TRBJ1-1
d_call: TRBD1
clone_size: .
cdr3_nt: TGTGCCAGCAGCTCAGACCGAACAGGGGACACTGAAGCTTTCTTT
cdr3_aa: CASSSDRTGDTEAFF

v_call: TRBV2
j_call: TRBJ1-4
d_call: .
clone_size: .
cdr3_nt: TGTGCCAGCAGTGAGGGGGGAGGTAATGAAAAACTGTTTTTT
cdr3_aa: CASSEGGGNEKLFF

v_call: TRBV7-9
j_call: TRBJ2-3
d_call: TRBD2
clone_size: .
cdr3_nt: TGTGCCAGCAGAGCGGGACTAGGTTCGGATACGCAGTATTTT
cdr3_aa: CASRAGLGSDTQYF

v_call: TRBV12-5
j_call: TRBJ2-2
d_call: TRBD1
clone_size: .
cdr3_nt: TGTGCTAGTGGTCCCGGGACAGGGGGCACCGGGGAGCTGTTTTTT
cdr3_aa: CASGPGTGGTGELFF

v_call: TRBV29-1
j_call: TRBJ2-7
d_call: TRBD1
clone_size: once
cdr3_nt: TGCAGCGTTGGTGACAGGGGTTACGAGCAGTACTTC
cdr3_aa: CSVGDRGYEQYF

v_call: TRBV5-1
j_call: TRBJ1-5
d_call: .
clone_size: .
cdr3_nt: TGCGCCAGCAGCTTGGGGGCGGGACAGCCCCAGCATTTT
cdr3_aa: CASSLGAGQPQHF

v_call: TRBV13
j_call: TRBJ2-2
d_call: TRBD1
clone_size: .
cdr3_nt: TGTGCCAGCAGCTTAGGTCGGACAGGGAGGCCCGGGGAGCTGTTTTTT
cdr3_aa: CASSLGRTGRPGELFF

v_call: TRBV4-3
j_call: TRBJ1-1
d_call: TRBD1
clone_size: .
cdr3_nt: TGCGCCAGCAGCCAAGATGGGACAGGGGAGACCACTGAAGCTTTCTTT
cdr3_aa: CASSQDGTGETTEAFF

v_call: TRBV28
j_call: TRBJ1-1
d_call: .
clone_size: few
cdr3_nt: TGTGCCACACGGAGGAACACTGAAGCTTTCTTT
cdr3_aa: CATRRNTEAFF

v_call: TRBV19
j_call: TRBJ2-5
d_call: .
clone_size: .
cdr3_nt: TGTGCCAGTAGTAGCGACGGAGAAGAGACCCAGTACTTC
cdr3_aa: CASSSDGEETQYF

v_call: TRBV27
j_call: TRBJ1-4
d_call: TRBD1
clone_size: .
cdr3_nt: TGTGCCAGCAGTACACAGGGGGCCCCGGAAAAACTGTTTTTT
cdr3_aa: CASSTQGAPEKLFF